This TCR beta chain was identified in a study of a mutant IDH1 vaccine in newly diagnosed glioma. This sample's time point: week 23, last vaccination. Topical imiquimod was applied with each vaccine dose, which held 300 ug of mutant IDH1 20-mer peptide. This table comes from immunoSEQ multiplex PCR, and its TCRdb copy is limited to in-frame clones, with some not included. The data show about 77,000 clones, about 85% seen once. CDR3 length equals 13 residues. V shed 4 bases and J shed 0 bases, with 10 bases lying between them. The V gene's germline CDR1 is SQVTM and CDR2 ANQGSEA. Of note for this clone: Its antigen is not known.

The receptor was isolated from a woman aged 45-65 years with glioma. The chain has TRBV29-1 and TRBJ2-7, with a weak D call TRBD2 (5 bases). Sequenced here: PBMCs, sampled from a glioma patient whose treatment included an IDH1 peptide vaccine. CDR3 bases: TGCAGCGTTGCCGCAGCGGTCTCCTACGAGCAGTACTTC. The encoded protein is CSVAAAVSYEQYF.